Presented here are 5 T cell receptor beta chains from one specimen sequenced in a study of early T cells in non-severe SARS-CoV-2 infection. TCRdb redid the calling of the 5' RACE reads with MiXCR, one entry per CDR3 protein. The table shows about 64,000 distinct CDR3 sequences, with more than 7% occurring only once. The specimen comprised whole blood, sampled at baseline. The origin of the receptors is an adult who was a healthcare worker with PCR-confirmed SARS-CoV-2 infection or an uninfected control (not recorded which).

This clonotype was recorded a few times. This chain connects TRBV7-8 to TRBJ2-1, with 10 nucleotides matching TRBD2. The V and J ends lost 6 bases and 0 bases, in that order; junction bases with no gene match: 5. Germline CDR1 reads SGHVS; CDR2 reads FQNEAQ. The CDR3 spans 16 residues. The CDR3 DNA reads as TGTGCCAGCAGAACTAGCGGGACCTACTCCTACAATGAGCAGTTCTTC. It encodes CASRTSGTYSYNEQFF.

This clonotype was counted many times. The genes are TRBV5-4 and TRBJ2-7; 10 bases align to TRBD1. CDR1 SGHNT and CDR2 YYREEE come from the germline V gene (reference sequence). The ends lost 2 bases at V and 4 bases at J; junction bases unmatched: 3. The CDR3 has 14 amino acids. In DNA, the CDR3 is TGTGCCAGCAGCTTACCGGGACAGGGGTACGAGCAGTACTTC. Translation: CASSLPGQGYEQYF.

The rearrangement joins TRBV21-1 to TRBJ2-5; the D call of TRBD2 is as the table states it, not checked on the DNA. TRBV21-1 is classified as a pseudogene. This CDR3 comprises 13 residues. The CDR3 DNA reads TGTGCCAGCAGTCTTGGGAGGCAAGAGACCCAGTACTTC. Translating gives CASSLGRQETQYF.

This sequence joins TRBV11-2 and TRBJ2-5; no firm D call. CDR3 length equals 11 residues. V gave up 5 bases and J gave up 7 bases, with 8 bases separating them. Germline V lookup: CDR1 SGHAT, CDR2 FQNNGV. In DNA, the CDR3 is TGTGCCAGCAGCCCCGCAGGGACCCAGTACTTC. Translating gives CASSPAGTQYF.

This clonotype was picked up a small number of times. The chain is built from TRBV2 and TRBJ2-7; D ambiguous. CDR1 is SNHLY, CDR2 FYNNEI, per germline. V lost 5 bases and J lost 5, with 13 bases in between. The CDR3 sequence is 13 residues long. CDR3 sequence: CASSIEGRHEQYF. CDR3 coding DNA: TGTGCCAGCAGTATAGAAGGGCGCCACGAGCAGTACTTC.